This T cell receptor beta chain originates from a study of blood T cell repertoires in COVID-19. Overall study: Acute-phase and convalescent COVID-19 samples originated in the United States, Italy and Spain.

Germline assignment: CDR1 SGHVS and CDR2 FQNEAQ. V was trimmed by 3 bases and J by 4 bases, leaving 13 bases between them. CDR3 size: 15 residues. As processed by the authors: Scientists estimated how many nucleated cells there were by amplifying reference gene primers. Data came from immunoSEQ multiplex PCR; TCRdb stores just in-frame clones and leaves some out. V and J calls and clone size follow that table, whereas D and trimming were derived from the DNA. The repertoire holds 150,000 to 200,000 clones, more than 65% seen once, with approximately 10% in the top ten. Participants spanned ages about 18 to 95 years and resided in 24 US areas.

This clonotype originated in a man aged 50-60 years who had recovered from COVID-19. The sequencing sample was made of PBMCs or T cells enriched from blood (not recorded which). This chain links TRBV7-8 with TRBJ1-5; TRBD1 might be the D (5 bases). This CDR3 reads CASSFRGVGNQPQHF. CDR3 in DNA: TGTGCCAGCAGCTTTCGGGGGGTTGGAAATCAGCCCCAGCATTTT.